The subject of this entry is one TCR beta chain. The length of the CDR3 is 16 residues. With 3 bases removed from V and 2 bases from J, the gap between germline ends came to 16 bases. Germline V CDR1 and CDR2: LNHDA, SQIVND (reference sequence). The data were obtained in a study of blood T cell repertoires in COVID-19. How the authors handled the data: Amplification of reference gene primers provided the estimated nucleated cell counts. The assay was immunoSEQ multiplex PCR, and TCRdb's table has in-frame clones only and misses some. V, J and clone size are those of that table, while D and trimming were read from the DNA. The sample has roughly 130,000 clones, roughly 84% seen once.

The sample was PBMCs or T cells enriched from blood (not recorded which). This clonotype originated in a woman aged 25 to 39 who had recovered from COVID-19. The chain combines TRBV19 with TRBJ1-2; D uncertain. CDR3 residues: CASSMFRWRSNYGYTF. Here the CDR3 DNA reads TGTGCCAGTAGTATGTTCCGGTGGAGATCCAACTATGGCTACACCTTC.